The text below deals with one T cell receptor beta chain. Trimming stripped 3 bases from V and 2 bases from J, with 17 bases between. CDR1 and CDR2 from the germline V gene are LNHDA and SQIVND (reference sequence). CDR3 length equals 17 residues. Original data processing: Reference gene primer amplification gave estimated nucleated cell counts. This table comes from immunoSEQ multiplex PCR, and its TCRdb copy is limited to in-frame clones, with some not included. The D gene and trimming were derived from the DNA, and the V and J assignments and clone size from that table. There are approximately 450,000 clones in the sample; approximately 90% occur only once, and more than 4% lies in the top ten. The record originates from a study of blood T cell repertoires in COVID-19. As for the study in general: T cells, B-cell-depleted T cells, or PBMCs provided the cDNA or gDNA that served as material.

This TCR was recovered from a woman aged 25-40 years with acute or convalescent COVID-19. The V gene is TRBV19, the J gene TRBJ1-5; D possibly corresponds to TRBD1 (6 bases). The specimen was peripheral blood. The CDR3 DNA reads TGTGCCAGTAGTATTGGACAGCGAGTAAGTGGCAATCAGCCCCAGCATTTT. Its protein is CASSIGQRVSGNQPQHF.